The rows below give T cell receptor beta chains drawn from one sample of a study of beta chain features in type 1 diabetes. The protocol was immunoSEQ multiplex PCR, while the TCRdb copy is restricted to in-frame clones and leaves out a portion. In the table there are some 300,000 clones, 7% to 9% of which are singletons. Material for sequencing was central memory CD4+ T cells from blood. All receptors come from a woman aged 18-29 years in good health. Each CDR3 is given with its conserved first and last residue. The D gene is left open where the match is weak. Expanded clones get a size class; other rows say once, few or many, or leave the size out.

v_gene,d_gene,abundance,j_gene,CDR3nt,CDR3aa
TRBV7-2,NA,many,TRBJ2-6,TGTGCCAGCAGCCAGAGCTCTGGGGCCAACGTCCTGACTTTC,CASSQSSGANVLTF
TRBV11-1,TRBD1,few,TRBJ1-2,TGTGCCAGCAGCAGTAACAGGGGGCGCAACTATGGCTACACCTTC,CASSSNRGRNYGYTF
TRBV4-3,NA,NA,TRBJ2-5,TGCGCCAGCAGCCAAGGGGCTTATTCGACCCAGTACTTC,CASSQGAYSTQYF
TRBV27,NA,few,TRBJ1-5,TGTGCCAGCAGTCCCCTCGGGGGTAGGTTCAATCAGCCCCAGCATTTT,CASSPLGGRFNQPQHF
TRBV2,TRBD1,few,TRBJ1-2,TGTGCCAGCGAGGGACAGGCATATGGCTACACCTTC,CASEGQAYGYTF
TRBV11-1,NA,NA,TRBJ1-1,TGTGCCAGCAGCTCCCAACGGGAAACAGCTTTCTTT,CASSSQRETAFF
TRBV6-1,NA,NA,TRBJ1-1,TGTGCCAGCAGCCGGCTTGCTATGAACACTGAAGCTTTCTTT,CASSRLAMNTEAFF
TRBV30,NA,NA,TRBJ1-1,TGTGCCCCCCAACTTGTAGGGGTAGCTGAAGCTTTCTTT,CAPQLVGVAEAFF
TRBV4-2,TRBD2,few,TRBJ2-1,TGTGCCAGCAGCCAAGCCGCCGGACTAGACAATGAGCAGTTCTTC,CASSQAAGLDNEQFF
TRBV6-6,NA,NA,TRBJ2-5,TGTGCCAGCAGTTACGGCCGAGAGACGACCCAGTACTTC,CASSYGRETTQYF
TRBV6-6,NA,NA,TRBJ2-6,TGTGCCAGCTCCGGGACGGTAGTCTCTGGGGCCAACGTCCTGACTTTC,CASSGTVVSGANVLTF
TRBV7-8,NA,NA,TRBJ2-3,TGTGCCAGCAGCTTATTACAGGGAGATACGCAGTATTTT,CASSLLQGDTQYF
TRBV7-2,TRBD2,NA,TRBJ2-3,TGTGCCAGCAGCCCTAGCGGGGGGACTCTCTATACGCAGTATTTT,CASSPSGGTLYTQYF
TRBV5-4,TRBD1,NA,TRBJ2-5,TGTGCCAGCAGCCCGGACAGGGGGGTAGAGACCCAGTACTTC,CASSPDRGVETQYF
TRBV4-3,TRBD2,few,TRBJ2-5,TGCGCCAGCAGCCAAGATTACGGACTAGCGGTCCAAGAGACCCAGTACTTC,CASSQDYGLAVQETQYF
TRBV5-1,TRBD1,few,TRBJ1-1,TGCGCCAGCAGCTTGGGACAGGGGGCGACGAACACTGAAGCTTTCTTT,CASSLGQGATNTEAFF
TRBV13,NA,few,TRBJ1-6,TGTGCCAGCAGCTTAATGGGGGATTCACCCCTCCACTTT,CASSLMGDSPLHF
TRBV5-6,TRBD2,few,TRBJ2-3,TGTGCCAGCACCTTCGGGACTATCAATACGCAGTATTTT,CASTFGTINTQYF
TRBV27,NA,NA,TRBJ1-6,TGTGCCAGCAGGCGGGACTACCGGGACTCCGATTCACCCCTCCACTTT,CASRRDYRDSDSPLHF
TRBV7-7,TRBD2,few,TRBJ2-5,TGTGCCAGCAGTCGATTGGGACTAGCGGGGGGAGGAGAGACCCAGTACTTC,CASSRLGLAGGGETQYF
TRBV6-1,NA,few,TRBJ1-5,TGTGCCAGCAGTGAAGCGCGTAGAGAAAATCAGCCCCAGCATTTT,CASSEARRENQPQHF
TRBV15,NA,few,TRBJ1-2,TGTGCCACCAGCAGAGATTTGGCCGACTACACCTTC,CATSRDLADYTF
TRBV7-9,TRBD2,few,TRBJ2-5,TGTGCCAGCAGCTTAGCACTAGCGGGCCAAGAGACCCAGTACTTC,CASSLALAGQETQYF
TRBV21-1,NA,many,TRBJ1-1,TGTGCCAGCAGCCGAATCGGAGAAGCTTTCTTT,CASSRIGEAFF
TRBV18,TRBD2,many,TRBJ2-5,TGTGCCAGCTCACCAAGACTAGCGGGAGTAAACGGAGAGACCCAGTACTTC,CASSPRLAGVNGETQYF
TRBV30,NA,few,TRBJ2-7,TGTGCCTGGAGCCGGACTTCTGAGCAGTACTTC,CAWSRTSEQYF
TRBV29-1,NA,NA,TRBJ2-1,TGCAGCGTTGACTCACGGAATGAGCAGTTCTTC,CSVDSRNEQFF
TRBV5-4,NA,few,TRBJ1-2,TGTGCCAGCAGCCAGGTCAGGGGTTCGGACTATGGCTACACCTTC,CASSQVRGSDYGYTF
TRBV4-3,NA,few,TRBJ2-1,TGCGCCAGCAGCCAAGAGATTAACCGCTACAATGAGCAGTTCTTC,CASSQEINRYNEQFF
TRBV15,TRBD2,few,TRBJ2-1,TGTGCCACCAGCAGAGCCGGGACTAGCGGTCGAAGTGAGCAGTTCTTC,CATSRAGTSGRSEQFF
TRBV5-1,TRBD1,NA,TRBJ1-5,TGCGCCAGCAGTCCGACAGGGGGGGAACGAAGGACCCAGCATTTT,CASSPTGGERRTQHF
TRBV5-1,NA,NA,TRBJ1-2,TGCGCCAGCTCCGCCGAGGGCGCCTATGGCTACACCTTC,CASSAEGAYGYTF
TRBV28,NA,few,TRBJ2-5,TGTGCCAGCAGTCCCGGGACTCGTTCACAAGAGACCCAGTACTTC,CASSPGTRSQETQYF
TRBV14,TRBD1,NA,TRBJ2-5,TGTGCCAGCAGCTCAATTCCGGGACAGGGCACCCGGTGGCTGCAAGAGACCCAGTACTTC,CASSSIPGQGTRWLQETQYF
TRBV7-3,NA,NA,TRBJ1-5,TGTGCCAGCAGCTTTAACAGGGTCAGCAATCAGCCCCAGCATTTT,CASSFNRVSNQPQHF
TRBV2,NA,NA,TRBJ2-1,TGTGCCAACCAAGTCCGGGTAAATGAGCAGTTCTTC,CANQVRVNEQFF
TRBV19,TRBD1,NA,TRBJ1-5,TGTGCCAGTAGTACAAGACAGGGGGCAAGCAATCAGCCCCAGCATTTT,CASSTRQGASNQPQHF
TRBV5-6,NA,many,TRBJ1-3,TGTGCCAGCAGCCTCTACGGGAGCTCTGGAAACACCATATATTTT,CASSLYGSSGNTIYF
TRBV5-1,NA,few,TRBJ2-1,TGCGCCAGCAGTGAACAGAGGTTCGGCAATGAGCAGTTCTTC,CASSEQRFGNEQFF
TRBV6-6,NA,NA,TRBJ1-1,TGTGCCAGCAGTTATGATACTGAAGCTTTCTTT,CASSYDTEAFF
TRBV5-1,TRBD1,NA,TRBJ2-2,TGCGCCAGCAGCTTGGTGGGACAGCCGAACACCGGGGAGCTGTTTTTT,CASSLVGQPNTGELFF
TRBV29-1,TRBD2,NA,TRBJ2-2,TGCAGCGTTGAACTGGGAGGGGCGAACACCGGGGAGCTGTTTTTT,CSVELGGANTGELFF
TRBV5-6,NA,NA,TRBJ2-6,TGTGCCAGCAGCTTGTACGGGTCTGGGGCCAACGTCCTGACTTTC,CASSLYGSGANVLTF
TRBV7-3,NA,NA,TRBJ2-3,TGTGCCAGCAGCTTAGGGGAGCGGGCAGATACGCAGTATTTT,CASSLGERADTQYF
TRBV6-5,NA,NA,TRBJ2-3,TGTGCCAGCAGGGACATCGACGGCACAGATACGCAGTATTTT,CASRDIDGTDTQYF
TRBV7-9,TRBD2,NA,TRBJ2-5,TGTGCCAGCAGCTTAGGTATTACTAGCGGGGAGGAGACCCAGTACTTC,CASSLGITSGEETQYF
TRBV18,NA,once,TRBJ2-5,TGTGCCAGCTCACCGAGTCCGGGGACGGTATTCCAAGAGACCCAGTACTTC,CASSPSPGTVFQETQYF
TRBV29-1,NA,NA,TRBJ1-1,TGCAGCGTTGTTCTGACAGCGGAAGCTTTCTTT,CSVVLTAEAFF
TRBV4-1,NA,few,TRBJ2-1,TGCGCCAGCAGCCAAGGGGCCAGCCAGGGCTACAATGAGCAGTTCTTC,CASSQGASQGYNEQFF
TRBV6-1,NA,few,TRBJ2-2,TGTGCCAGCAACACAGGGTTTATAACCGGGGAGCTGTTTTTT,CASNTGFITGELFF